This T cell receptor (beta chain) was found in a study of blood T cells in healthy people across ages. Donation came from healthy Caucasian individuals in Russia who were aged 6 to 90. Turning to this clonotype: Its cognate antigen is unknown.

This CDR3 contains 14 residues. The V gene lost 3 bases and the J gene lost 8 bases, with 14 bases spanning the gap. Study observations and caveats: Greater diversity and more naive CD4+ cells were seen in long-lived donors than in aged donors.

A sample-barcoded 5' primer and a J-beta primer mix were used in a second PCR of roughly 7 to 11 cycles. The template-switch adaptor was a 5' adaptor with 12 random nucleotides. It tagged each cDNA molecule. TCRdb called the 5' RACE reads again in MiXCR, with one record for every CDR3 protein. The profile shows 890,000 or so distinct CDR3 sequences, around 62% of them singletons. This chain uses TRBV12-3 or TRBV12-4 with TRBJ2-1; no firm D call. Sample: blood. The TCR sequence derives from a man younger than 40 in good health. In nucleotides, the CDR3 is TGTGCCAGCAGTTTGTCCCCCTCTGGGGATGAGCAGTTCTTC. Protein product: CASSLSPSGDEQFF.